What follows are 27 T cell receptor beta chains derived from one specimen sequenced in a study of a mutant IDH1 vaccine in newly diagnosed glioma. Their recognized antigens are unknown. Measured with immunoSEQ multiplex PCR; TCRdb has only the in-frame clones, and not every one. Of roughly 60,000 clones listed, under 85% were seen once; the top ten hold roughly 3.6%. As for time point: week 11, during vaccination. Vaccinated patients received 300 ug of mutant IDH1 20-mer peptide per dose, with topical imiquimod. Sequencing was performed on PBMCs, taken from a glioma patient whose treatment included an IDH1 peptide vaccine. Source of these receptors: a man younger than 40 with glioma.

The J gene is TRBJ2-3, the V gene TRBV7-2; TRBD2 matches at 11 bases. The ends lost 5 bases at V and 1 base at J; junction bases unmatched: 5. CDR3 length: 16 residues. CDR1 SGHTA and CDR2 FQGNSA come from the germline V gene. CDR3 sequence: CASSPHSGGGTDTQYF. CDR3 in DNA: TGTGCCAGCAGCCCCCATAGCGGGGGGGGCACAGATACGCAGTATTTT.

This sequence joins TRBV5-4 and TRBJ1-1; TRBD1 is a possible D gene (5 bases). The CDR3 is made up of 13 amino acids. Trimming took 3 bases from V and 1 from J, leaving 7 bases between them. The germline V gene encodes CDR1 SGHNT and CDR2 YYREEE (reference sequence). The CDR3 spells CASSSRANTEAFF. The CDR3 DNA is TGTGCCAGCAGCTCCAGGGCGAACACTGAAGCTTTCTTT.

V is TRBV28 and J is TRBJ1-5; TRBD1 aligns across 7 bases. The junction had 10 bases not matched to a gene; V was cut back by 4 bases and J by 10 bases. Germline CDR1 and CDR2: MDHEN and SYDVKM. CDR3 length: 14 residues. CDR3 sequence reads: CASSSDRAGPPQHF. The DNA of the CDR3 is TGTGCCAGCAGTTCCGACAGGGCCGGTCCACCCCAGCATTTT.

There are a few counts of this clone. The V gene is TRBV5-6, the J gene TRBJ1-4, with TRBD1 as a possible D gene (5 bases). Trimming cost V 4 bases and J 2 bases, with 15 bases left between them. Germline loops: CDR1 SGHDT, CDR2 YYEEEE. The CDR3 runs 16 residues. The CDR3 here is CASSLAGGWTNEKLFF. In DNA, the CDR3 is TGTGCCAGCAGCCTGGCGGGGGGATGGACTAATGAAAAACTGTTTTTT.

As for this clone: This specimen includes other DNA sequences encoding the same CDR3. DNA of the CDR3: TGTGCCAGCAGTTCCTCCTCCAATCAGCCCCAGCATTTT. This gives the protein CASSSSSNQPQHF. V gene TRBV27 combines with J gene TRBJ1-5, with no clear D. V shed 4 bases and J shed 3 bases, with 7 bases lying between them. CDR1 is MNHEY and CDR2 is SMNVEV in the germline V gene (reference sequence). This CDR3 is built from 13 residues.

The V call is TRBV11-2, the J call TRBJ2-5; 11 nucleotides match TRBD2. This CDR3 is built from 14 residues. The germline gives CDR1 SGHAT, CDR2 FQNNGV. After removal of 4 bases from V and 4 bases from J, the junction contained 2 bases not matched to a gene. The CDR3 is CASSSGLAGETQYF. CDR3 sequence (DNA): TGTGCCAGCAGCTCTGGACTAGCGGGAGAGACCCAGTACTTC.

The chain combines TRBV12-5 with TRBJ2-1; 12 bases match TRBD1. The V gene's germline CDR1 is LGHNT and CDR2 FRNRAP. The ends lost 3 bases at V and 5 bases at J; junction bases unmatched: 5. The CDR3 has 16 amino acids. The CDR3 DNA is TGTGCTAGTGGTTTTGGGGGGACAGGGGGCCACAATGAGCAGTTCTTC. This gives the protein CASGFGGTGGHNEQFF.

The V gene is TRBV6-1, the J gene TRBJ2-1; D tentatively fits TRBD1 or TRBD2 (5 bases each). The CDR3 extends over 14 amino acids. From germline, CDR1 is MNHNS and CDR2 SASEGT. V was shortened by 10 bases and J by 6 bases, with 19 bases between the two germline ends. The CDR3, as DNA: TGTGCCACCCAACCCTCAGCAGGGACCAATGAGCAGTTCTTC. It is translated as CATQPSAGTNEQFF.

The rearrangement uses TRBV30 and TRBJ1-5; D is uncertain. The ends were cut back, 2 bases at V and 4 bases at J, with 12 bases in the middle. The CDR3 has 14 residues. Per the germline V gene, CDR1 is GTSNPN and CDR2 is SVGIG (reference sequence). The CDR3 here is CAWSLSGRNQPQHF. The CDR3 DNA reads as TGTGCCTGGAGTCTCTCGGGGAGGAATCAGCCCCAGCATTTT.

There are a few counts of this clone. The J gene is TRBJ1-5, the V gene TRBV9, with D perhaps TRBD1 (6 bases). The CDR3 sequence is 13 residues long. Trimming cost V 0 bases and J 5 bases, with 6 bases left between them. Germline CDR1 reads SGDLS; CDR2 reads YYNGEE. The CDR3 sequence is CASSVDRDQPQHF. The CDR3 region has the DNA TGTGCCAGCAGCGTAGACAGGGATCAGCCCCAGCATTTT.

The chain is built from TRBV7-2 and TRBJ2-3; TRBD1 agrees at 7 bases. The CDR3 covers 12 residues. Germline V gene sequence: CDR1 SGHTA, CDR2 FQGNSA. J gave up 13 bases and V 1 base, and 5 bases lay outside the gene matches. CDR3 DNA: TGTGCCAGCAGCTTAGGACAGGGCTTGGAGTATTTT. Its protein product is CASSLGQGLEYF.

The chain joins TRBV5-6 to TRBJ1-3; D is unclear. Germline CDR1 reads SGHDT; CDR2 reads YYEEEE. The length of the CDR3 is 14 residues. Deletions cut 4 bases from V and 0 bases from J, with 8 bases between. The DNA for the CDR3 is TGTGCCAGCAGCCGACACCTCTCTGGAAACACCATATATTTT. It codes for CASSRHLSGNTIYF.

This clone was seen a single time. The chain has TRBV9 and TRBJ2-7; D not resolved. The germline gives CDR1 SGDLS, CDR2 YYNGEE. Trimming took 0 bases from V and 4 from J, leaving 11 bases between them. This CDR3 contains 14 residues. Written as DNA, the CDR3 is TGTGCCAGCAGCGTAGCTACGTGGGGTTACGAGCAGTACTTC. Residues: CASSVATWGYEQYF.

The genes are TRBV30 and TRBJ2-2, with D unclear. Germline V lookup: CDR1 GTSNPN, CDR2 SVGIG (reference sequence). The V gene lost 5 bases and the J gene lost 4 bases, with 14 bases spanning the gap. The CDR3 contains 14 residues. CDR3 sequence: CAWGRRSSTGELFF. The CDR3 DNA reads TGTGCCTGGGGGCGCAGGTCGAGCACCGGGGAGCTGTTTTTT.

V gene TRBV6-1 combines with J gene TRBJ1-5; TRBD1 agrees at 7 bases. Germline CDR1 and CDR2: MNHNS and SASEGT. With V trimmed by 6 bases and J by 4 bases, 9 bases remained unmatched. This CDR3 is built from 15 residues. CDR3 nucleotide sequence: TGTGCCAGCAGCCTACAGGGGAGGCTTAATCAGCCCCAGCATTTT. Translation gives CASSLQGRLNQPQHF.

CDR3 in amino acids: CASKKRGDGELFF. The DNA for the CDR3 is TGTGCCAGCAAAAAGCGGGGGGACGGGGAGCTGTTTTTT. The rearrangement links TRBV6-5 to TRBJ2-2; 9 nucleotides line up with TRBD2. V shed 7 bases, J shed 7 bases, and the junction held 4 bases outside the gene matches. Germline-derived CDR1 and CDR2 are MNHEY and SVGAGI. The CDR3 runs 13 residues.

This rearrangement joins TRBV12-5 to TRBJ2-5; 7 positions agree with TRBD2. V was clipped by 7 bases and J by 1 base; unmatched bases: 12. Germline CDR1 is LGHNT and CDR2 is FRNRAP. The CDR3 totals 16 residues. The chain's CDR3 is CASASGAGVGQETQYF. The CDR3 region has the DNA TGTGCTAGTGCCTCCGGGGCGGGGGTCGGCCAAGAGACCCAGTACTTC.

In this sample, this clone turned up a few times. The genes are TRBV9 and TRBJ1-1, with D unclear. CDR1 and CDR2 from the germline V gene are SGDLS and YYNGEE. The CDR3 totals 12 residues. Trimming removed 4 bases at V and 9 bases at J, with 13 bases between. DNA for the CDR3: TGTGCCAGCAGCCTCGCCACTGACCAAGCTTTCTTT. Amino acid sequence: CASSLATDQAFF.

In its sample, this clone was seen once. J is TRBJ1-5 and V is TRBV7-6; D perhaps matches TRBD1 (6 bases). CDR1 SGHVS and CDR2 FNYEAQ come from the germline V gene. The length of the CDR3 is 14 residues. Trimming cost V 5 bases and J 9 bases, with 17 bases left between them. CDR3 sequence reads: CASSLRQASWPQHF. The CDR3 coding sequence is TGTGCCAGCAGCCTTAGACAGGCCTCGTGGCCCCAGCATTTT.

This chain links TRBV5-1 with TRBJ2-7; 7 nucleotides agree with TRBD2. V lost 4 bases, J lost 4 bases, and 11 bases stayed unmatched. From germline, CDR1 is SGHRS and CDR2 YFSETQ. The CDR3 totals 15 residues. The CDR3 sequence: CASSPGPRAGYEQYF. As DNA, the CDR3 is TGCGCCAGCAGCCCCGGGCCACGAGCGGGGTACGAGCAGTACTTC. The full variable domain, with the rest looked up from reference TRBV5-1 and TRBJ2-7, is KAGVTQTPRYLIKTRGQQVTLSCSPISGHRSVSWYQQTPGQGLQFLFEYFSETQRNKGNFPGRFSGRQFSNSRSEMNVSTLELGDSALYLCASSPGPRAGYEQYFGPGTRLTVT.

V and J are TRBV5-1 and TRBJ2-7; no definite D call. Germline CDR1 reads SGHRS; CDR2 reads YFSETQ. The CDR3 runs to 11 residues. Between the trimmed V and J ends, which lost 4 bases and 4 bases, there was a span of 6 bases. CDR3 bases: TGCGCCAGCAGCCGAGAATACGAGCAGTACTTC. The encoded protein is CASSREYEQYF. The whole variable domain, filled in from reference TRBV5-1 and TRBJ2-7, reads KAGVTQTPRYLIKTRGQQVTLSCSPISGHRSVSWYQQTPGQGLQFLFEYFSETQRNKGNFPGRFSGRQFSNSRSEMNVSTLELGDSALYLCASSREYEQYFGPGTRLTVT.

The V gene is TRBV15, the J gene TRBJ2-4, with 10 bases matching TRBD1. V lost 0 bases and J lost 7; bases outside the gene matches: 9. The germline CDR1 and CDR2 sequences are LNHNV and YYDKDF (reference sequence). This CDR3 is 17 amino acids long. CDR3 sequence: CATSRDRQDRGSNIQYF. The CDR3 DNA reads as TGTGCCACCAGCAGAGATAGGCAGGACAGGGGGTCGAACATTCAGTACTTC.

CDR3 sequence: CSARGGETQYF. DNA of the CDR3: TGCAGTGCTAGAGGAGGAGAGACCCAGTACTTC. This chain links TRBV20-1 with TRBJ2-5; D is ambiguous. CDR1 is DFQATT, CDR2 SNEGSKA, per germline (reference sequence). The V end lost 1 base, the J end lost 4 bases, and 4 bases lay between the germline ends. The CDR3 sequence is 11 residues long.

V and J are TRBV12-1 and TRBJ2-7; the table gives TRBD2 as D, unverified against the DNA. TRBV12-1 is recorded as a pseudogene. The CDR3 runs 17 residues. The CDR3 coding sequence is TGTGCCAGCAGCCCCGAATTTTTGCGGGCCCCTACCTACGAGCAGTACTTC. Residues: CASSPEFLRAPTYEQYF.

The genes are TRBV29-1 and TRBJ2-4; no reliable D call. The V gene lost 1 base and the J gene lost 0 bases, with 10 bases spanning the gap. The CDR3 sequence is 15 residues long. From germline, CDR1 is SQVTM and CDR2 ANQGSEA. This CDR3 is CSVEGAALAKNIQYF. The CDR3 DNA follows: TGCAGCGTTGAAGGGGCAGCGTTAGCCAAAAACATTCAGTACTTC.

V and J are TRBV30 and TRBJ2-5; 11 bases are shared with TRBD2. The V gene's germline CDR1 is GTSNPN and CDR2 SVGIG (reference sequence). The CDR3 is made up of 16 amino acids. V gave up 3 bases and J gave up 5 bases; unmatched junction bases: 11. CDR3 sequence: CAWRTGSGGAWETQYF. The CDR3 DNA sequence: TGTGCCTGGAGGACGGGTAGCGGGGGGGCGTGGGAGACCCAGTACTTC.

The chain carries TRBV7-2 and TRBJ2-3, with D possibly being TRBD2 (6 bases). The germline V and J ends were trimmed by 5 bases and 7 bases, with 10 bases remaining between them. CDR3 length: 12 residues. CDR1 is SGHTA, CDR2 FQGNSA, per germline. The CDR3: CASSPSGYTQYF. The DNA of the CDR3 is TGTGCCAGCAGCCCCAGCGGGTATACGCAGTATTTT.